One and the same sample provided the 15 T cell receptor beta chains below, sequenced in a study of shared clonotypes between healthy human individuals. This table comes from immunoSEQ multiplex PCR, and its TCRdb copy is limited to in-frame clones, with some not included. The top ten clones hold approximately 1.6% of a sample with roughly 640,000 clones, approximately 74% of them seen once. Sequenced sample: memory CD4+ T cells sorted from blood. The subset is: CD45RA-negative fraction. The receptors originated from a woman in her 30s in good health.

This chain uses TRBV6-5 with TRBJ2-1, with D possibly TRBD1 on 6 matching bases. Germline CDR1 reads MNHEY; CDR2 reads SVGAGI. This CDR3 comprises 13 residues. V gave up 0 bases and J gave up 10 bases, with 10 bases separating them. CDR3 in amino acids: CASSYSGTREQFF. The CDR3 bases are TGTGCCAGCAGTTACTCGGGGACAAGGGAGCAGTTCTTC.

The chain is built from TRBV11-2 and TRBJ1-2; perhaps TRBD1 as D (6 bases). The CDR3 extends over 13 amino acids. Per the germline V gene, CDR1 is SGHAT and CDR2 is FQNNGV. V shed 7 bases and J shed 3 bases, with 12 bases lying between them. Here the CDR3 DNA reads TGTGCCAGCACGGGGGCGCAGCACTATGGCTACACCTTC. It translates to CASTGAQHYGYTF.

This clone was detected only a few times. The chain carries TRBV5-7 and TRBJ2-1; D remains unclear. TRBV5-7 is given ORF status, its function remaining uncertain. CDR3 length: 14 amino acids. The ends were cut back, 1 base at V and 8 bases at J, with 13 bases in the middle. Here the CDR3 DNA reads TGTGCCAGCAGCTTGACGTTAGTTGTCGATGAGCAGTTCTTC. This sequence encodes CASSLTLVVDEQFF.

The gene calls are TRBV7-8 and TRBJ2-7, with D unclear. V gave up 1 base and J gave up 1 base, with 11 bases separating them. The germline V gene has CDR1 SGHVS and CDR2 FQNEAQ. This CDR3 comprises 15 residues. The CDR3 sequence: CASSLGYGRSYEQYF. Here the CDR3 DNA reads TGTGCCAGCAGCTTAGGGTACGGAAGGTCCTACGAGCAGTACTTC.

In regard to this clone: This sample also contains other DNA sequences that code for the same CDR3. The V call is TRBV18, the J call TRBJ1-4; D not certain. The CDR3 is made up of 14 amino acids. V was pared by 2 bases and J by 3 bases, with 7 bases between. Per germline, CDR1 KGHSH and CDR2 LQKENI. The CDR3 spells CASSPGQPNEKLFF. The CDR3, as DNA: TGTGCCAGCTCACCAGGTCAGCCTAATGAAAAACTGTTTTTT.

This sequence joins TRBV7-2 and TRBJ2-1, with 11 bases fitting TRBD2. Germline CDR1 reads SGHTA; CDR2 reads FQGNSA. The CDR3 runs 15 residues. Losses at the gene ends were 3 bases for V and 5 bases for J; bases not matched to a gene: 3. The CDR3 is CASSLGLAENNEQFF. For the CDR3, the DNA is TGTGCCAGCAGCTTGGGACTAGCGGAAAACAATGAGCAGTTCTTC.

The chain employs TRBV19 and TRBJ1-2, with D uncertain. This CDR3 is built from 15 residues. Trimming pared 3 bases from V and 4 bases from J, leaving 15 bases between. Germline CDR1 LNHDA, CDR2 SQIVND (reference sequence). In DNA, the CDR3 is TGTGCCAGTAGTATCGAAAGGGTACCTCCCTATGGCTACACCTTC. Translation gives CASSIERVPPYGYTF. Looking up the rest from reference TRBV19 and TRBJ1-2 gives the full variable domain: DGGITQSPKYLFRKEGQNVTLSCEQNLNHDAMYWYRQDPGQGLRLIYYSQIVNDFQKGDIAEGYSVSREKKESFPLTVTSAQKNPTAFYLCASSIERVPPYGYTFGSGTRLTVV.

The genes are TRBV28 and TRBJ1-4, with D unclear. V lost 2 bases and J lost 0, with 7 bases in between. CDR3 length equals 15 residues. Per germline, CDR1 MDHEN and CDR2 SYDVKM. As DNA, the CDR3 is TGTGCCAGCAGTTTACTACGGGCAACTAATGAAAAACTGTTTTTT. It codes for CASSLLRATNEKLFF.

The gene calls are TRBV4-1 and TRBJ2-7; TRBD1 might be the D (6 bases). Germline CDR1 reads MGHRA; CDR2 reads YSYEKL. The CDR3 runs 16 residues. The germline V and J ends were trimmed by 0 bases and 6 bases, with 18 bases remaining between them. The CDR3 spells CASSQDTQGILGEQYF. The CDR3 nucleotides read TGCGCCAGCAGCCAAGACACACAGGGAATTTTGGGCGAGCAGTACTTC.

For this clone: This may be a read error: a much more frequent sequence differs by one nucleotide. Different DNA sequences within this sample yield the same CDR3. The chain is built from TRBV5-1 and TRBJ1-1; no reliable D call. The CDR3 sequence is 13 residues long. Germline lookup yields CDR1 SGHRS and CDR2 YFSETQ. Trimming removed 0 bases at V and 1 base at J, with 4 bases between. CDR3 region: CASSLGGNTEAFF. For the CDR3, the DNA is TGCGCCAGCAGCTTGGGAGGGAACACTGAAGCTTTCTTT.

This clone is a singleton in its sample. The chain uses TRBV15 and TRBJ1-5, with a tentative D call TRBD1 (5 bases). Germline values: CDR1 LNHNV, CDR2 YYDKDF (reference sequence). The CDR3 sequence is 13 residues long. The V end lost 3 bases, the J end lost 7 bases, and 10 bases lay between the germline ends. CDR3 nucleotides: TGTGCCACCAGCAGTTCAAACAGGCAGCCCCAGCATTTT. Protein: CATSSSNRQPQHF.

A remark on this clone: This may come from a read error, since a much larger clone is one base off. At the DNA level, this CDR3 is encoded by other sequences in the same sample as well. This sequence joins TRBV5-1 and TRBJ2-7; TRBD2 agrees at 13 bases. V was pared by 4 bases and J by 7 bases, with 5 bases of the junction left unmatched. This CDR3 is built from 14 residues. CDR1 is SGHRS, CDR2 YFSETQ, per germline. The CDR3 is CASSPGTSGNEQYF. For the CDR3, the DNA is TGCGCCAGCAGCCCCGGGACTAGCGGGAATGAGCAGTACTTC.

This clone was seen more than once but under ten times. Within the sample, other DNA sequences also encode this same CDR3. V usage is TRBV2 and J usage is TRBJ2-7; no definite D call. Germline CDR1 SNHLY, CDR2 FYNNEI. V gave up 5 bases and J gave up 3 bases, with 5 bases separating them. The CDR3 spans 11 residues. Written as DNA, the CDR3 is TGTGCCAGCAGTCTGATCTACGAGCAGTACTTC. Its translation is CASSLIYEQYF.

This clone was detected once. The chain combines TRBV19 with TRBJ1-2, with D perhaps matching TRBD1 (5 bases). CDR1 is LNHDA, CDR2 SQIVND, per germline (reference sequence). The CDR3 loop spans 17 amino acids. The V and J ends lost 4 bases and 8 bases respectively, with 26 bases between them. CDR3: CASSNYQYGTPGRGYTF. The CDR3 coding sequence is TGTGCCAGTAGTAACTATCAATACGGGACCCCAGGGCGAGGCTACACCTTC.

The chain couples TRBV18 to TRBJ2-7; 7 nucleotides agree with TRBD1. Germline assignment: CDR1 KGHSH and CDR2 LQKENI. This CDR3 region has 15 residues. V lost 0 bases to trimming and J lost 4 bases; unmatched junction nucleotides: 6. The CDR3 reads CASSPPPGQQYEQYF. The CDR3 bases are TGTGCCAGCTCACCACCTCCGGGACAGCAGTACGAGCAGTACTTC.